These 27 T cell receptor beta chains were sequenced from one sample in a study of tumor and adjacent non-tumor tissue in lung cancer. Three rounds of nested PCR, following a modified ARM-PCR protocol, produced the TCRbeta library. One entry per CDR3 protein, called by TCRdb with MiXCR from the multiplex PCR reads. The repertoire holds 120,000 or so distinct CDR3 sequences, with over 70% as singletons. No cell sorting was done before RNA was extracted from the tissue. Sequenced material: lung tumor tissue. Receptors originate from a man between 65 and 80 years old with non-small cell lung cancer.

Notes on this clonotype: Compared with germline, one end of the junction differs, possibly owing to a read error. The gene calls are TRBV4-2 and TRBJ2-2, with a possible D match to TRBD1 (5 bases). This CDR3 is built from 15 residues. CDR1 and CDR2 (germline): LGHNA, YNFKEQ. In nucleotides, the CDR3 is TGTGCTAGCAGCCAAAATCAGGGTCCCACCAGGGAGCTGTTTTTT. This codes for CASSQNQGPTRELFF.

Remarks on this clonotype: The junction shows a germline mismatch at one end, possibly a read error. The V and J genes are TRBV5-1 and TRBJ2-1; tentatively, D is TRBD1 (5 bases). CDR1 and CDR2 (germline): SGHRS, YFSETQ. The CDR3 runs 13 residues. The CDR3 protein is CTSCLVVDSEQIF. As DNA, the CDR3 is TGCACCAGCTGCTTGGTAGTTGACAGTGAGCAGATCTTC.

Details on this clonotype: One end of the junction is discordant with germline, which a read error may explain. The CDR3 sequence: CVISDTSGRDTETQYF. The DNA of the CDR3 is TGTGTCATCAGTGATACTAGCGGGAGGGACACAGAAACGCAATATTTT. The V gene is TRBV10-3, the J gene TRBJ2-3, with TRBD2 matching over 13 bases. CDR1 and CDR2 from the germline V gene are ENHRY and SYGVKD. The CDR3 is 16 residues long.

Within the sample, this clonotype is medium-sized. The DNA for the CDR3 is TGCAGCGTTGAACTCTATGACAACGGGGTGGACAATGAGCAGTTCTTC. Protein product: CSVELYDNGVDNEQFF. The gene calls are TRBV29-1 and TRBJ2-1; a possible D gene is TRBD2 (5 bases). The V end was cut by 2 bases, the J end by 5 bases, with 19 bases between. Germline-derived CDR1 and CDR2 are SQVTM and ANQGSEA. This CDR3 has 16 amino acids.

In its sample, this clonotype was seen a few times. A much larger clone sits a single nucleotide away, making a read error possible. The rearrangement joins TRBV20-1 to TRBJ2-3; TRBD1 matches at 7 bases. Germline V gene lookup returns CDR1 DFQATT and CDR2 SNEGSKA (reference sequence). The CDR3 is made up of 14 amino acids. V lost 8 bases and J lost 2; bases outside the gene matches: 10. The CDR3, as DNA: TGCAGTTCCCAACCGGGACAGAACACAGATACGCAGTATTTT. Protein product: CSSQPGQNTDTQYF.

Comment on this clonotype: A junction end diverges from the germline sequence, so it may reflect a read error. The chain carries TRBV28 and TRBJ2-2; 7 bases fit TRBD2. The germline V gene encodes CDR1 MDHEN and CDR2 SYDVKM. The CDR3 covers 16 residues. The CDR3 spells CASSGLAEDNSGELFF. The DNA for the CDR3 is TGTGCCAGCAGTGGGCTAGCGGAGGACAACAGCGGGGAGCTGTTTTTT.

Note on this clonotype: Mismatch with germline at one junction end may stem from a read error. This chain joins TRBV4-1 and TRBJ2-5; no reliable D call. CDR1 and CDR2 (germline): MGHRA, YSYEKL. This CDR3 contains 12 residues. CDR3 protein: CASGHPQESQYF. Written as DNA, the CDR3 is TGCGCCAGCGGCCACCCCCAAGAGTCCCAGTACTTC.

A single count supports this clonotype. The CDR3 nucleotides read TGCATCATTGAAGGAAGCGGTAGCTCCTACAATGAGCAGTTCTTC. Translated, it gives CIIEGSGSSYNEQFF. The chain has TRBV29-1 and TRBJ2-1; D is possibly TRBD2 (5 bases). The CDR3 contains 15 residues. Germline-derived CDR1 and CDR2 are SQVTM and ANQGSEA.

A note on this clonotype: Compared with germline, one end of the junction differs, possibly owing to a read error. CDR3 nucleotides: TGCGACAGCAGCCAAGCCCCCCCGGGGGATAATGAAAAACTGTTTTTT. This translates into CDSSQAPPGDNEKLFF. V and J are TRBV4-1 and TRBJ1-4; a possible D gene is TRBD1 (5 bases). Germline assignment: CDR1 MGHRA and CDR2 YSYEKL. This CDR3 region has 16 residues.

The chain recombines TRBV6-2 or TRBV6-3 with TRBJ2-3; a weak D match, TRBD1 (5 bases). CDR1 MNHEY and CDR2 SVGEGT come from the germline V gene. Trimming removed 2 bases from V and 8 bases from J, with 23 bases in between. The CDR3 is 17 amino acids. CDR3 sequence reads: CASSYPTTVGHRATQYF. As DNA, the CDR3 is TGTGCCAGCAGTTACCCGACGACAGTAGGCCACCGGGCTACGCAGTATTTT.

In regard to this clonotype: An end of the junction does not agree with germline; a read error may underlie this. The V call is TRBV11-2, the J call TRBJ2-1; a possible D gene is TRBD1 (5 bases). The CDR3 has 17 amino acids. The germline V gene has CDR1 SGHAT and CDR2 FQNNGV. CDR3 residues: CASVWGSSAVSYKEQFF. The CDR3 DNA sequence: TGTGCCAGCGTTTGGGGCTCCAGCGCAGTCTCCTACAAAGAGCAGTTCTTC.

A remark on this clonotype: A junction end diverges from the germline sequence, so it may reflect a read error. The chain's CDR3 is CVITVDSHTEVFF. DNA of the CDR3: TGTGTCATCACGGTTGACTCGCACACTGAAGTTTTCTTT. The chain uses TRBV12-3 or TRBV12-4 and TRBJ1-1; D ambiguous. The CDR3 has 13 amino acids.

On this clonotype: A read error may produce the germline difference seen at one junction end. The V and J genes are TRBV7-8 and TRBJ2-2; D is ambiguous. CDR3 length equals 15 residues. CDR1 is SGHVS and CDR2 is FQNEAQ in the germline V gene. Here the CDR3 reads CASGLVSVNTGELFF. CDR3 DNA sequence: TGTGCCAGCGGCTTAGTTTCGGTTAACACCGGGGAGCTGTTTTTT.

The chain links TRBV4-1 to TRBJ2-7; 11 bases are a match to TRBD2. The V gene end was trimmed by 3 bases and the J gene end by 8 bases; junction bases not matched to a gene: 12. Germline V CDR1 and CDR2: MGHRA, YSYEKL. The CDR3 covers 16 residues. CDR3 sequence: CASSQTLAGEGDQQYF. The CDR3 coding sequence is TGCGCCAGCAGCCAGACACTAGCGGGAGAGGGGGATCAGCAGTACTTC.

A remark on this clonotype: A read error may account for a junction end that differs from germline. The chain uses TRBV11-2 and TRBJ2-6, with unresolved D. The CDR3 has 13 residues. The V gene's germline CDR1 is SGHAT and CDR2 FQNNGV. The CDR3 spells CASSLVLAYVMTF. Here the CDR3 DNA reads TGTGCCAGCAGCTTAGTGTTGGCCTACGTCATGACTTTC.

With regard to this clonotype: With a much larger clone just one base away, this may be a read error. J is TRBJ2-7 and V is TRBV6-2 or TRBV6-3, with 7 bases identical to TRBD2. Germline V gene data show CDR1 as MNHEY and CDR2 as SVGEGT. This CDR3 contains 14 residues. For the CDR3, the DNA is TGTGCCAGCAGACCCGGCGGGAGCTCCTACGATCAGTACTTC. Translating it yields CASRPGGSSYDQYF.

About this clonotype itself: Germline and junction disagree at one end, which may indicate a read error. The chain couples TRBV11-3 to TRBJ1-1, with D perhaps matching TRBD1 (6 bases). CDR3 size: 14 residues. Germline loops: CDR1 SGHNT, CDR2 YENEEA. Written as DNA, the CDR3 is TGTGTCAGCATGCGAACGGGGGCGTTCACTGAAGCTTTCTTT. Translating gives CVSMRTGAFTEAFF.

This clonotype has just one count. Its ends do not fully match the called genes, so a read error is possible. V gene TRBV5-4 combines with J gene TRBJ2-4; D not certain. The CDR3 contains 16 residues. Looked up from germline, CDR1 is SGHNT and CDR2 is YYREEE (reference sequence). CDR3 nucleotides: TGTGGCAGCAGCTCCTCAGCAGATCTAGCCAAAAACATTCAGTACTTC. This encodes CGSSSSADLAKNIQYF. The complete variable domain, with remaining parts taken from reference TRBV5-4 and TRBJ2-4, reads ETGVTQSPTHLIKTRGQQVTLRCSSQSGHNTVSWYQQALGQGPQFIFQYYREEENGRGNFPPRFSGLQFPNYSSELNVNALELDDSALYLCGSSSSADLAKNIQYFGAGTRLSVL.

This clonotype was picked up a small number of times. One base away lies a much larger clone, so this may be a sequencing read error. The V and J genes are TRBV20-1 and TRBJ2-3; unclear D gene. This CDR3 comprises 14 residues. Per germline, CDR1 DFQATT and CDR2 SNEGSKA (reference sequence). Trimming pared 2 bases from V and 5 bases from J, leaving 14 bases between. CDR3: CSARYAFRIDTQYF. The CDR3 coding sequence is TGCAGTGCTAGATATGCTTTCCGCATAGATACGCAGTATTTT.

The rearrangement links TRBV6-2 or TRBV6-3 to TRBJ2-1; a possible D gene is TRBD2 (6 bases). This CDR3 region has 12 residues. CDR1 is MNHEY and CDR2 is SVGEGT in the germline V gene. Trimming took off 8 bases at V and 8 bases at J, with 13 bases between the two ends. In DNA, the CDR3 is TGTGCCAGCTCCCAGGGAGGTTATGAGCAGTTCTTC. It translates to CASSQGGYEQFF.

Comments on this clonotype: This may stem from a read error, because a much larger clone lies one nucleotide away. The V and J genes are TRBV20-1 and TRBJ2-3; TRBD2 aligns across 9 bases. The CDR3 is 16 amino acids. V shed 2 bases and J 0 bases; nucleotides not matched to a gene: 6. Germline CDR1 DFQATT, CDR2 SNEGSKA (reference sequence). CDR3 protein: CSARSRLAESTDTQYF. CDR3 in DNA: TGCAGTGCTAGAAGCCGACTAGCGGAAAGCACAGATACGCAGTATTTT.

Remarks on this clonotype: The conserved final phenylalanine or tryptophan is absent from the CDR3, which likely points to a read error. The V call is TRBV4-2, the J call TRBJ2-1; 9 bases match TRBD1. This CDR3 spans 14 amino acids. CDR1 LGHNA and CDR2 YNFKEQ come from the germline V gene. The junction had 10 bases not matched to a gene; V was cut back by 3 bases and J by 13 bases. The CDR3 sequence is CASSHPGQGPIQFY. CDR3 coding DNA: TGTGCCAGCAGCCACCCAGGACAGGGGCCCATCCAGTTCTAC.

The CDR3 region has the DNA TGTGCCAGCAGCGCGCCCAGCAGGGACTACGAGCAGTACTTC. Its translation is CASSAPSRDYEQYF. The genes are TRBV5-4 and TRBJ2-7; D is perhaps TRBD1 (5 bases). The CDR3 runs 14 residues. Trimming removed 4 bases from V and 3 bases from J, with 14 bases in between. Germline CDR1 is SGHNT and CDR2 is YYREEE (reference sequence).

This clonotype turned up a few times. This could be a read error, since a much larger clone is one nucleotide away. This sequence joins TRBV5-6 and TRBJ2-5; 8 bases match TRBD1. The germline gives CDR1 SGHDT, CDR2 YYEEEE. The CDR3 runs 16 residues. The CDR3: CANSPEDRAFGETQYF. The DNA for the CDR3 is TGTGCCAACAGCCCTGAGGACAGGGCTTTCGGAGAGACCCAGTACTTC.

The V and J genes are TRBV29-1 and TRBJ2-1; D ambiguous. The CDR3 length is 12 residues. The germline gives CDR1 SQVTM, CDR2 ANQGSEA. V gave up 8 bases and J gave up 8 bases, with 16 bases separating them. The CDR3 bases are TGCAGCCCGGAACAGAGTAACTATGAGCAGTTCTTC. Encoded protein: CSPEQSNYEQFF.

This chain joins TRBV10-3 and TRBJ2-3; the D is unclear. Trimming shortened V by 4 bases and J by 15 bases, and 17 bases separated the two germline ends. Germline CDR1 is ENHRY and CDR2 is SYGVKD. The length of the CDR3 is 12 residues. The CDR3 is CAISVGTDTPYF. For the CDR3, the DNA is TGTGCCATCAGTGTCGGCACAGATACGCCATATTTT.

This rearrangement joins TRBV5-4 to TRBJ1-1; no reliable D call. V gave up 3 bases and J gave up 7 bases, with 19 bases separating them. The CDR3 contains 15 residues. Germline V gene data show CDR1 as SGHNT and CDR2 as YYREEE (reference sequence). For the CDR3, the DNA is TGTGCCAGCAGCTCTAAGGAGGCCTCTTCAATTGAAGCTTTCTTT. It is translated as CASSSKEASSIEAFF.